This T cell receptor beta chain was recovered during a study of blood T cell repertoires in COVID-19. Study background: COVID-19 samples, acute and convalescent, were from the United States, Italy and Spain. From T cells, B-cell-depleted T cells, or PBMCs came the material, which was cDNA or gDNA.

V gave up 3 bases and J gave up 6 bases, with 13 bases separating them. Germline values: CDR1 LGHDT, CDR2 YNNKEL (reference sequence). There are 14 residues in the CDR3. In the source study's methods: Nucleated cell counts were estimated from reference gene primer amplification. TCRdb's table, derived via immunoSEQ multiplex PCR, lists solely in-frame clones and lacks some. V and J calls and clone size are those listed in that table; D and trimming were worked out from the DNA. The table shows 250,000 to 300,000 clones, with 81% occurring only once. The TCR comes from a woman in her fifties or sixties with active or convalescent COVID-19. The specimen was peripheral blood. This chain joins TRBV3-1 (or the pseudogene TRBV3-2) and TRBJ2-3, with TRBD1 as a possible D gene (6 bases). CDR3 sequence (DNA): TGTGCCAGCAGCCATGGGGGCCCGGGGGATACGCAGTATTTT. It is translated as CASSHGGPGDTQYF.